This T cell receptor beta chain is drawn from a study of CXCR3-negative and CXCR3-positive naive CD8 T cells. The CDR3 length is 14 residues. CDR1 is PRHDT and CDR2 is FYEKMQ in the germline V gene (reference sequence). The study, taken as a whole, reports: The study inferred TCR strength from TRB CDR3 properties and found comparable surface CD5 between naive subsets.

The method, 5' RACE with UMI labels, was used to prepare the TRB cDNA libraries. TCRdb reprocessed the 5' RACE reads, with one entry per CDR3 protein and no DNA. This specimen shows about 48,000 distinct CDR3 sequences; the ten leading clones hold about 15%. Comments on this clonotype: Its antigen is as yet unknown.

Sequenced material: memory CD8+ T cells from blood. The TCR comes from a human donor in good health. Some clones in this sample may be carry-over from other donors' samples. This sequence joins TRBV13 and TRBJ1-2; TCRdb designates TRBD1, a call that cannot be tested without DNA. CDR3 protein: CASSPRDSFYGYTF. Drawing the rest from reference TRBV13 and TRBJ1-2, the complete variable domain is AAGVIQSPRHLIKEKRETATLKCYPIPRHDTVYWYQQGPGQDPQFLISFYEKMQSDKGSIPDRFSAQQFSDYHSELNMSSLELGDSALYFCASSPRDSFYGYTFGSGTRLTVV.